This T cell receptor beta chain was recovered during a study of T cell changes during pregnancy in multiple sclerosis. The repertoire was sequenced with immunoSEQ multiplex PCR; TCRdb's copy has only in-frame clones and lacks some. Of about 35,000 clones in the sample, 90% to 95% were seen once. The material sequenced was CD4+ T cells from peripheral blood mononuclear cells, taken in the third trimester of pregnancy. This clonotype was sampled from a female donor in good health, enrolled as a control in a pregnancy study.

The CDR3 spells CASSDRGRATGELFF. The CDR3, as DNA: TGTGCCAGCAGTGATAGGGGGCGGGCCACCGGGGAGCTGTTTTTT. The chain is built from TRBV2 and TRBJ2-2, with 7 bases that match TRBD1. V lost 3 bases, J lost 4 bases, and 5 bases stayed unmatched. CDR3 length: 15 amino acids. CDR1 and CDR2 (germline): SNHLY, FYNNEI.